This T cell receptor (beta chain) was identified during a study of T cell responses to AZD1222 COVID-19 vaccine. Points on this clone: Its matching antigen is unknown.

The study's findings and limits: Unmutated variant regions are reportedly targeted by nearly half of spike-specific TCRs. Clonal diversity was possibly underestimated, and white British individuals and females predominated among donors. In all cases, repertoires were sampled only after the peak T cell response. An increase in Spike-specific TCR breadth and depth was observed after two AZD1222 doses.

Data came from immunoSEQ multiplex PCR; TCRdb stores just in-frame clones and leaves some out. In the table there are some 140,000 clones, about nine tenths of which are singletons. This material consisted of peripheral blood, taken on day 0 of AZD1222 vaccination. This clonotype originated in an adult in good health.

The CDR3 DNA sequence: TGTGCCAGCTCCTCGGTCGGGGGAACCGTCCAAGAGACCCAGTACTTC. Translating it yields CASSSVGGTVQETQYF. The rearrangement links TRBV7-2 to TRBJ2-5; D is perhaps TRBD2 (6 bases). The CDR3 has 16 residues. The V and J ends lost 8 bases and 1 base respectively, with 20 bases between them. Germline V lookup: CDR1 SGHTA, CDR2 FQGNSA.